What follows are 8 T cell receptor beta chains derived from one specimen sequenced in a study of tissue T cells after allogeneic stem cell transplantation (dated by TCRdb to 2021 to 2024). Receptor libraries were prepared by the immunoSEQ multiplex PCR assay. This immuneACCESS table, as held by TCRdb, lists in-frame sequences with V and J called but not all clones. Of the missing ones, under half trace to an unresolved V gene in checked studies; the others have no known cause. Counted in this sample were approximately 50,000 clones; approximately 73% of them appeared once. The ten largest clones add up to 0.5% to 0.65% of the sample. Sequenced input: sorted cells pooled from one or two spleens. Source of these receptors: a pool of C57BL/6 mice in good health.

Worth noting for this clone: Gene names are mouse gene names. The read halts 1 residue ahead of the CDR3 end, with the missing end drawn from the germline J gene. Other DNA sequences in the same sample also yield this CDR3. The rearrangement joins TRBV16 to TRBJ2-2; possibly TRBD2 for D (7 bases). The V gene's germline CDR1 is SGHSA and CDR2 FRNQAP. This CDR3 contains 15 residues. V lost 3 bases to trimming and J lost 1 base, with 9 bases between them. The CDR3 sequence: CASSLGGGNTGQLYF. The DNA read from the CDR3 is TGTGCAAGCAGCTTGGGGGGCGGAAACACCGGGCAGCTCTAC.

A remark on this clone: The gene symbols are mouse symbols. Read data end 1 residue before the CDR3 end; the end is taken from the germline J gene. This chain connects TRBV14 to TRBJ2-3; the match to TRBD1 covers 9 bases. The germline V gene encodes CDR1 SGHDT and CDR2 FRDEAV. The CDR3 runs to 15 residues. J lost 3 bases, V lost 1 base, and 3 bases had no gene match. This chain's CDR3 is CASSFRQGVAETLYF. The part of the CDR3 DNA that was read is TGTGCCAGCAGTTTCAGACAGGGGGTCGCAGAAACGCTGTAT.

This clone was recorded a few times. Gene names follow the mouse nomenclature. CDR3 DNA, as far as it was read: TGTGCCACTCCGACAGGGGGCAACAACCAGGCTCCGCTT. Translating gives CATPTGGNNQAPL. Given in full, the CDR3 is CATPTGGNNQAPLF. The J gene is TRBJ1-5, the V gene TRBV19, with 10 bases identical to TRBD1. The read comes to an end 1 residue before the CDR3 does, leaving the germline J gene to fill in the end. Looked up from germline, CDR1 is FNHDT and CDR2 is SITEND (reference sequence). The V and J ends lost 9 bases and 1 base, in that order; junction bases with no gene match: 4. This CDR3 is 14 amino acids long.

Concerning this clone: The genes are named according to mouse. The CDR3 bases that were read are TGTGCCAGCAGTATGGCCTTTTATGAACAGTAC. Translating it yields CASSMAFYEQY. The entire CDR3 sequence reads CASSMAFYEQYF. The chain links TRBV19 to TRBJ2-7; D uncertain. With the read ending 1 residue before the CDR3 end, the germline J gene is used to fill in that end. Germline V lookup: CDR1 FNHDT, CDR2 SITEND (reference sequence). Trimming pared 2 bases from V and 4 bases from J, leaving 7 bases between. CDR3 length equals 12 residues.

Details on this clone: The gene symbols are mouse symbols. The CDR3 sequence is CASSSGLGAHAEQFF. Incomplete CDR3 DNA: TGTGCCAGCTCTTCGGGACTGGGGGCGCATGCTGAGCAGTTC. J is TRBJ2-1 and V is TRBV12-1, with 11 bases aligning to TRBD2. The CDR3 is cut off 1 residue early in the read; its end comes from the germline J gene. The CDR3 contains 15 residues. CDR1 is SGHSN, CDR2 HYEKVE, per germline. J was trimmed by 5 bases and V by 3 bases; bases with no gene match: 5.

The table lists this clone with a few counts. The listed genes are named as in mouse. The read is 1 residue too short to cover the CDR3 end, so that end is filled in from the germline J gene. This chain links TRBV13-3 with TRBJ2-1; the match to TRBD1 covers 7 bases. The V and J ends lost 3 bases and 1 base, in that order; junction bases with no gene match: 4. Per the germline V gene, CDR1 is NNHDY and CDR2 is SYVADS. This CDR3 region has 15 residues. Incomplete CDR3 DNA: TGTGCCAGCAGTGTCCCGGGACAGAACTATGCTGAGCAGTTC. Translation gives CASSVPGQNYAEQF. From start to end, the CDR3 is CASSVPGQNYAEQFF.

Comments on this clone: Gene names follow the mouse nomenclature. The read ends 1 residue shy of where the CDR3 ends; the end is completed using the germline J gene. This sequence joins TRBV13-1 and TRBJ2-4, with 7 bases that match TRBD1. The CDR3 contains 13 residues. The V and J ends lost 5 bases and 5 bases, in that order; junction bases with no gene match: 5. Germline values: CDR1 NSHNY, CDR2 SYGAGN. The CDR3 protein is CASSHRGGNTLYF. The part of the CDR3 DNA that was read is TGTGCCAGCAGCCACAGGGGAGGAAACACCTTGTAC.

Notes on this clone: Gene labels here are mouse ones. CDR3 in amino acids: CASSPRGQDTQYF. CDR3 bases read: TGTGCCAGCAGCCCCCGGGGGCAAGACACCCAGTAC. The chain carries TRBV13-3 and TRBJ2-5, with D perhaps assigned TRBD1 or TRBD2 (5 bases each). The read terminates 1 residue before the CDR3 end, so the remaining end is supplied by the germline J gene. Trimming removed 5 bases at V and 3 bases at J, with 10 bases between. Looked up from germline, CDR1 is NNHDY and CDR2 is SYVADS. The CDR3 contains 13 residues.